This T cell receptor beta chain derives from a study of blood T cells in healthy people across ages. Through a sample-barcoded 5' primer and a J-beta primer mix, a second PCR was run for 7 to 11 cycles. TCRdb used MiXCR to reprocess the 5' RACE reads, holding one entry per CDR3 protein. The sample has about a million distinct CDR3 sequences, roughly 50% seen once; the top ten hold 20% to 25%. This clonotype was picked up a small number of times. The CDR3 spans 15 residues. Germline lookup yields CDR1 SGHRS and CDR2 YFSETQ. Trimming pared 0 bases from V and 4 bases from J, leaving 8 bases between. The J gene is TRBJ2-6, the V gene TRBV5-1, with D hard to call. This TCR was sampled from an older woman in good health. Sequenced sample: blood. As DNA, the CDR3 is TGCGCCAGCAGCTTGGTATGGCCCGGGGCCAACGTCCTGACTTTC. It translates to CASSLVWPGANVLTF.